The 4 T cell receptor beta chains listed next were all sequenced from one sample in a study of blood T cell repertoires in COVID-19. The data were produced by immunoSEQ multiplex PCR, yet TCRdb's version contains in-frame clones alone and is incomplete. Among roughly 140,000 clones listed, around 86% were seen once. Source material: peripheral blood. Source of these receptors: a woman of 80 years or more with acute or convalescent COVID-19.

The gene calls are TRBV2 and TRBJ2-1; 13 bases align to TRBD2. The V gene's germline CDR1 is SNHLY and CDR2 FYNNEI. V lost 3 bases and J lost 0; bases outside the gene matches: 14. The CDR3 extends over 21 amino acids. In nucleotides, the CDR3 is TGTGCCAGCAGTGATGCGAACACGGGACTAGCGGGACCGAGCTCCTACAATGAGCAGTTCTTC. It codes for CASSDANTGLAGPSSYNEQFF. Complete variable domain (other parts from reference TRBV2 and TRBJ2-1): EPEVTQTPSHQVTQMGQEVILRCVPISNHLYFYWYRQILGQKVEFLVSFYNNEISEKSEIFDDQFSVERPDGSNFTLKIRSTKLEDSAMYFCASSDANTGLAGPSSYNEQFFGPGTRLTVL.

A few counts support this clone. The chain is built from TRBV19 and TRBJ1-3; D is perhaps TRBD1 (6 bases). Germline values: CDR1 LNHDA, CDR2 SQIVND (reference sequence). The CDR3 runs to 14 residues. V was clipped by 7 bases and J by 0 bases, with 10 bases between them. CDR3 bases: TGTGCCAGTACGGGACACCTCTCTGGAAACACCATATATTTT. Translating it yields CASTGHLSGNTIYF.

The J gene is TRBJ2-3, the V gene TRBV9; 8 bases line up with TRBD2. The germline CDR1 and CDR2 sequences are SGDLS and YYNGEE. The J segment lost 6 bases and the V segment lost 2 bases, leaving 5 bases of the junction unmatched. This CDR3 contains 14 residues. The CDR3 region is CASSVGTSSDTQYF. In DNA, the CDR3 is TGTGCCAGCAGCGTTGGGACTAGTTCCGATACGCAGTATTTT.

As concerns this clone: The sample carries other DNA sequences with the same CDR3. The V and J genes are TRBV5-1 and TRBJ2-5, with TRBD1 matching 11 bases. The V gene end was trimmed by 0 bases and the J gene end by 4 bases; junction bases not matched to a gene: 5. Germline lookup yields CDR1 SGHRS and CDR2 YFSETQ. The CDR3 extends over 16 amino acids. CDR3 DNA: TGCGCCAGCAGCTTGGCTGGGACAGGGGGTTCAGAGACCCAGTACTTC. This gives the protein CASSLAGTGGSETQYF.